This TCR beta chain originates from a study of Ad26.COV2.S vaccination and SARS-CoV-2 variants. Study information: Of the COV1001 trial arms, the Ad26.COV2.S arm included the donor.

The sample's treatment: 15 to 20 received Ad26.COV2.S at low or high dose, single or two shots; several received placebo; per-sample allocation not given. Following the first vaccine or placebo injection, samples were taken on day 63. The data were produced by immunoSEQ multiplex PCR, yet TCRdb's version contains in-frame clones alone and is incomplete. Seen here are some 520,000 clones, 70% to 90% observed once, and the top ten hold around 13%. Germline V gives CDR1 GTSNPN, CDR2 SVGIG (reference sequence). The CDR3 sequence is 15 residues long. Trimming removed 3 bases from V and 2 bases from J, with 16 bases in between. General study findings and limits: Ad26.COV2.S recipients had broader spike-specific TCRs (P = 0.0014). Considerable breadth of spike-specific CD8+ and CD4+ T cell responses has reportedly been documented following vaccination.

With respect to this clone: What it binds is not known.

This clonotype was sampled from a person between 18 and 60 years old who received the Ad26.COV2.S COVID-19 vaccine or a placebo. The chain links TRBV30 to TRBJ2-5; D tentatively reads TRBD1 or TRBD2 (5 bases each). The sequencing here drew on peripheral blood, taken in a trial of Ad26.COV2.S vaccine versus placebo. Here the CDR3 DNA reads TGTGCCTGGAGGGGTATGGGGGTTGGTCAAGAGACCCAGTACTTC. Translated, it gives CAWRGMGVGQETQYF.